The 28 T cell receptor beta chains below come from one sample, sequenced in a study of quantifying T cell responses using KT2 cells. On the study more broadly: Reverse transcription used primers in the TCR alpha and beta constant regions.

A single-stranded UMI oligo with SP2 sequence was ligated to cDNA 3' ends. An equimolar mix of RC1.1 and RC1.2 primed the beta chain across TRBC1 and TRBC2. MiXCR, applied by TCRdb to the UMI-ligation and nested PCR reads, yields one record per CDR3 protein. The repertoire consists of 39,000 or so distinct CDR3 sequences, with about 17% occurring once and the leading ten covering around two fifths. The specimen was PBMCs spiked with cells of the T cell clone KT2. The origin of the receptors is a human donor.

This clonotype has a count of ten or more. The V call is TRBV7-6, the J call TRBJ2-1; D gene ambiguous. Between the trimmed V and J ends, which lost 5 bases and 3 bases, there was a span of 11 bases. This CDR3 has 14 amino acids. CDR1 is SGHVS, CDR2 FNYEAQ, per germline. Here the CDR3 reads CASSPNIIYNEQFF. In nucleotides, the CDR3 is TGTGCCAGCAGCCCAAACATTATCTACAATGAGCAGTTCTTC.

This clonotype showed up just a few times. The rearrangement joins TRBV7-8 to TRBJ1-6; the D gene is possibly TRBD1 (6 bases). CDR3 size: 14 residues. The V and J ends lost 6 bases and 6 bases respectively, with 12 bases between them. The germline V gene has CDR1 SGHVS and CDR2 FQNEAQ. The CDR3 bases are TGTGCCAGCAGGTCCGGGACAATTAATTCACCCCTCCACTTT. Its translation: CASRSGTINSPLHF. Full variable domain (rest looked up from reference TRBV7-8 and TRBJ1-6): GAGVSQSPRYKVAKRGQDVALRCDPISGHVSLFWYQQALGQGPEFLTYFQNEAQLDKSGLPSDRFFAERPEGSVSTLKIQRTQQEDSAVYLCASRSGTINSPLHFGNGTRLTVT.

V and J are TRBV12-3 or TRBV12-4 and TRBJ1-2; perhaps TRBD1 as D (5 bases). V lost 4 bases and J 2 bases, leaving 5 bases between the germline ends. The CDR3 is 12 amino acids. CDR3 in DNA: TGTGCCAGCAGTTGGGGGAACTATGGCTACACCTTC. Residues: CASSWGNYGYTF.

This clonotype was seen only a few times. This sequence joins TRBV12-3 or TRBV12-4 and TRBJ1-1; unclear D gene. The CDR3 totals 14 residues. Trimming pared 5 bases from V and 3 bases from J, leaving 13 bases between. CDR3 in DNA: TGTGCCAGCAGTCCCAACGGGGTTGACACTGAAGCTTTCTTT. It specifies CASSPNGVDTEAFF.

In its sample, this clonotype was seen a few times. The chain couples TRBV14 to TRBJ2-5, with unresolved D. Germline V lookup: CDR1 SGHDN, CDR2 FVKESK. V lost 5 bases and J 0 bases, leaving 1 base between the germline ends. This CDR3 is built from 11 residues. In DNA form, the CDR3 reads TGTGCCAGCAGCGACCAAGAGACCCAGTACTTC. It translates to CASSDQETQYF.

This clonotype was observed a handful of times. This chain links TRBV5-1 with TRBJ2-7, with a possible D match to TRBD1 (5 bases). Per the germline V gene, CDR1 is SGHRS and CDR2 is YFSETQ. The length of the CDR3 is 13 residues. Trimming left V 1 base short and J 5 bases short, with 10 bases between. CDR3 loop: CASSLSDSHEQYF. CDR3 sequence (DNA): TGCGCCAGCAGCTTGAGTGACAGCCACGAGCAGTACTTC.

The sample holds a few counts of this clonotype. As DNA, the CDR3 is TGTGCCAGCAGTTTTGGACAGCCAGACACAGATACGCAGTATTTT. Residues: CASSFGQPDTDTQYF. The rearrangement uses TRBV12-3 or TRBV12-4 and TRBJ2-3; D might be TRBD1 (6 bases). The length of the CDR3 is 15 residues. V was cut by 3 bases and J by 2 bases, with 12 bases left in between.

This clonotype was seen at least ten times. The rearrangement joins TRBV7-2 to TRBJ2-3, with D unresolved. V lost 3 bases and J 5 bases, leaving 9 bases between the germline ends. The germline V gene encodes CDR1 SGHTA and CDR2 FQGNSA. CDR3 length equals 13 residues. CDR3 in amino acids: CASSLRDRDTQYF. In DNA form, the CDR3 reads TGTGCCAGCAGCTTGCGAGATCGAGATACGCAGTATTTT.

This clonotype qualifies as medium-sized (0.01 to 0.1%). This chain uses TRBV4-2 with TRBJ2-1, with 7 positions matching TRBD2. This CDR3 is built from 15 residues. Germline values: CDR1 LGHNA, CDR2 YNFKEQ. The V gene end was trimmed by 4 bases and the J gene end by 4 bases; junction bases not matched to a gene: 7. Here the CDR3 DNA reads TGTGCCAGCAGCCCCGCTGGCGGGAGTTACAATGAGCAGTTCTTC. Its translation: CASSPAGGSYNEQFF.

The rearrangement uses TRBV7-2 and TRBJ2-3, with 8 positions matching TRBD2. The CDR3 spans 14 residues. Per germline, CDR1 SGHTA and CDR2 FQGNSA. The V segment lost 6 bases and the J segment 3 bases; nucleotides outside the gene matches: 5. The CDR3 protein is CASSGGRQTDTQYF. As DNA, the CDR3 is TGTGCCAGCAGTGGCGGGAGGCAAACAGATACGCAGTATTTT.

V and J are TRBV2 and TRBJ1-5; D unclear. Germline lookup yields CDR1 SNHLY and CDR2 FYNNEI. Trimming took 4 bases from V and 3 from J, leaving 16 bases between them. The CDR3 has 16 amino acids. The CDR3 region has the DNA TGTGCCAGCAGTGTCCCAACCGACCGGGCCAATCAGCCCCAGCATTTT. As protein: CASSVPTDRANQPQHF.

This clonotype came up a few times. The rearrangement links TRBV5-6 to TRBJ1-1; D gene ambiguous. This CDR3 has 14 amino acids. Germline CDR1 and CDR2: SGHDT and YYEEEE. Deletions cut 5 bases from V and 5 bases from J, with 16 bases between. As DNA, the CDR3 is TGTGCCAGCAGAGAAGGGTTGGTCGGAACTGAAGCTTTCTTT. Translation: CASREGLVGTEAFF.

The chain joins TRBV19 to TRBJ1-5, with D unclear. CDR1 LNHDA and CDR2 SQIVND come from the germline V gene (reference sequence). The ends were cut back, 6 bases at V and 3 bases at J, with 18 bases in the middle. This CDR3 contains 16 residues. Here the CDR3 DNA reads TGTGCCAGTAGCAACCTCTACGGCGATATCAATCAGCCCCAGCATTTT. Translation gives CASSNLYGDINQPQHF.

The V call is TRBV7-2, the J call TRBJ1-6; no definite D call. Germline assignment: CDR1 SGHTA and CDR2 FQGNSA. The CDR3 is 15 amino acids. V was clipped by 4 bases and J by 7 bases, with 14 bases between them. CDR3 loop: CASSSVAGGNSPLHF. Here the CDR3 DNA reads TGTGCCAGCAGCTCAGTCGCGGGTGGAAATTCACCCCTCCACTTT.

This clonotype was seen a few times. The V gene is TRBV4-1, the J gene TRBJ2-4, with D possibly called TRBD1 or TRBD2 (5 bases each). Per germline, CDR1 MGHRA and CDR2 YSYEKL. V lost 1 base and J 8 bases, leaving 21 bases between the germline ends. This CDR3 is built from 17 residues. The CDR3 DNA is TGCGCCAGCAGCCAAGGACCGGGGACCGCCGGCTGGGACATTCAGTACTTC. Translating it yields CASSQGPGTAGWDIQYF.

The chain uses TRBV24-1 and TRBJ2-3; tentative D call: TRBD2 (5 bases). Trimming took off 6 bases at V and 5 bases at J, with 11 bases between the two ends. The length of the CDR3 is 13 residues. CDR1 and CDR2 from the germline V gene are KGHDR and SFDVKD. The CDR3 bases are TGTGCCACCAGTAATCCGGGGATAGATACGCAGTATTTT. It translates to CATSNPGIDTQYF.

This clonotype has just a few counts. The CDR3 sequence: CASSSGNTIYF. The CDR3 nucleotides read TGTGCCAGCAGTTCCGGAAACACCATATATTTT. The chain couples TRBV27 to TRBJ1-3, with D unclear. Germline V gives CDR1 MNHEY, CDR2 SMNVEV (reference sequence). This CDR3 contains 11 residues. Trimming shortened V by 4 bases and J by 4 bases, and 2 bases separated the two germline ends.

The rearrangement links TRBV20-1 to TRBJ2-3; 16 positions agree with TRBD2. Germline CDR1 reads DFQATT; CDR2 reads SNEGSKA (reference sequence). This CDR3 is 17 amino acids long. With 6 bases clipped from V and 2 bases from J, the junction kept 8 bases outside the gene matches. The CDR3, as DNA: TGCAGTGCATCGGGACTAGCGGGAGGGCCCCCCACAGATACGCAGTATTTT. Its translation: CSASGLAGGPPTDTQYF.

This chain uses TRBV7-3 with TRBJ2-3; 9 nucleotides align to TRBD2. V lost 5 bases and J lost 1; bases outside the gene matches: 4. Germline V lookup: CDR1 SGHTA, CDR2 FQGTGA. The CDR3 is made up of 15 amino acids. The CDR3 spells CASSRGGAGTDTQYF. The CDR3 DNA follows: TGTGCCAGCAGCCGCGGGGGGGCCGGCACAGATACGCAGTATTTT. Drawing the rest from reference TRBV7-3 and TRBJ2-3, the complete variable domain is GAGVSQTPSNKVTEKGKYVELRCDPISGHTALYWYRQSLGQGPEFLIYFQGTGAADDSGLPNDRFFAVRPEGSVSTLKIQRTERGDSAVYLCASSRGGAGTDTQYFGPGTRLTVL.

This clonotype has at least ten counts. The CDR3 DNA reads as TGCGCCAGCAGCTATGGACAGGGGGCGACAGATACGCAGTATTTT. It specifies CASSYGQGATDTQYF. The chain employs TRBV5-1 and TRBJ2-3; 11 bases fit TRBD1. The CDR3 covers 15 residues. In germline, CDR1 is SGHRS, CDR2 YFSETQ. V trimming: 3 bases; J trimming: 3 bases; junction bases outside the gene matches: 3. The full variable domain, with the rest looked up from reference TRBV5-1 and TRBJ2-3, is KAGVTQTPRYLIKTRGQQVTLSCSPISGHRSVSWYQQTPGQGLQFLFEYFSETQRNKGNFPGRFSGRQFSNSRSEMNVSTLELGDSALYLCASSYGQGATDTQYFGPGTRLTVL.

This clonotype was seen a handful of times. CDR3 bases: TGTGCCAGCAGTTTCAGGGTGGACACTGAAGCTTTCTTT. Amino acid sequence: CASSFRVDTEAFF. The chain uses TRBV27 and TRBJ1-1, with D possibly matching TRBD1 (5 bases). CDR3 length: 13 residues. V lost 3 bases to trimming and J lost 3 bases, with 8 bases between them. Germline CDR1 reads MNHEY; CDR2 reads SMNVEV (reference sequence).

The chain recombines TRBV6-6 with TRBJ2-7, with TRBD1 identical over 7 bases. After removal of 0 bases from V and 6 bases from J, the junction contained 8 bases not matched to a gene. Germline-derived CDR1 and CDR2 are MNHNY and SVGAGI (reference sequence). The CDR3 is made up of 15 amino acids. The CDR3 loop is CASSYSSAQGVEQYF. The CDR3 nucleotides are TGTGCCAGCAGTTACTCTAGCGCGCAGGGGGTCGAGCAGTACTTC.

This clonotype was seen once. V gene TRBV6-2 or TRBV6-3 combines with J gene TRBJ2-5; D is tentatively TRBD1 or TRBD2 (5 bases each). The V gene lost 4 bases and the J gene lost 4 bases, with 13 bases spanning the gap. The germline V gene has CDR1 MNHEY and CDR2 SVGEGT. The CDR3 is 14 amino acids. The CDR3 region is CASSFTGQIETQYF. The CDR3 nucleotides are TGTGCCAGCAGTTTTACGGGGCAGATAGAGACCCAGTACTTC.

This clonotype was recorded a few times. V and J are TRBV19 and TRBJ1-4; 8 bases map to TRBD1. The CDR3 extends over 16 amino acids. V gave up 6 bases and J gave up 6 bases; unmatched junction bases: 12. The germline CDR1 and CDR2 sequences are LNHDA and SQIVND (reference sequence). In DNA form, the CDR3 reads TGTGCCAGTAGCCCCACCCGTACAGGGGGATATGAAAAACTGTTTTTT. Protein: CASSPTRTGGYEKLFF.

This chain joins TRBV20-1 and TRBJ1-1; D gene unclear. Germline V lookup: CDR1 DFQATT, CDR2 SNEGSKA (reference sequence). V was trimmed by 2 bases and J by 4 bases, leaving 20 bases between them. This CDR3 spans 16 amino acids. The CDR3 loop is CSARRERGILPTEAFF. The DNA of the CDR3 is TGCAGTGCTAGAAGGGAACGCGGGATCCTGCCCACTGAAGCTTTCTTT.

The rearrangement joins TRBV12-3 or TRBV12-4 to TRBJ1-3; D may be TRBD1 (6 bases). This CDR3 has 21 amino acids. The V end was cut by 2 bases, the J end by 5 bases, with 31 bases between. As DNA, the CDR3 is TGTGCCAGCAGTTTAATTATGAGGGGGGTGAAGGCGCCCGAGAGACGAAACACCATATATTTT. Its protein is CASSLIMRGVKAPERRNTIYF.

The V gene is TRBV3-1, the J gene TRBJ1-1; the D gene is possibly TRBD1 (5 bases). The CDR3 sequence is 14 residues long. Trimming took 2 bases from V and 4 from J, leaving 11 bases between them. Germline V lookup: CDR1 LGHDT, CDR2 YNNKEL (reference sequence). The CDR3 protein is CASSQNQGGTEAFF. The DNA of the CDR3 is TGTGCCAGCAGCCAAAATCAGGGAGGCACTGAAGCTTTCTTT.

V and J are TRBV27 and TRBJ1-6, with D possibly matching TRBD1 (5 bases). Germline CDR1 and CDR2: MNHEY and SMNVEV (reference sequence). Between the trimmed V and J ends, which lost 4 bases and 9 bases, there was a span of 7 bases. The CDR3 length is 12 residues. The CDR3 coding sequence is TGTGCCAGCAGTTCTCAGGGTTCACCCCTCCACTTT. Amino acids: CASSSQGSPLHF.